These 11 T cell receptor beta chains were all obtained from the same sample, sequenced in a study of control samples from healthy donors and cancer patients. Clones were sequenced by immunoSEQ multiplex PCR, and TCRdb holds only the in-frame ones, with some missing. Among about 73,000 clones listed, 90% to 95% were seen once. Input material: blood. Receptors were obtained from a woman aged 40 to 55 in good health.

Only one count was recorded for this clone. This chain's CDR3 is CSVPGQQADIQYF. DNA for the CDR3: TGCAGCGTTCCGGGACAACAAGCGGACATTCAGTACTTC. The chain has TRBV29-1 and TRBJ2-4; the D gene is possibly TRBD1 (6 bases). Trimming removed 5 bases at V and 8 bases at J, with 16 bases between. The CDR3 totals 13 residues. Germline CDR1 and CDR2: SQVTM and ANQGSEA.

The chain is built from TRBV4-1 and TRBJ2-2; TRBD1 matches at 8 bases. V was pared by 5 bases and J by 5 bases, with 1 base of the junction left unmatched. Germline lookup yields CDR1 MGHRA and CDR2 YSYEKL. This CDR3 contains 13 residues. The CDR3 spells CASSWTGTGELFF. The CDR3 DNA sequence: TGCGCCAGCAGCTGGACAGGGACCGGGGAGCTGTTTTTT.

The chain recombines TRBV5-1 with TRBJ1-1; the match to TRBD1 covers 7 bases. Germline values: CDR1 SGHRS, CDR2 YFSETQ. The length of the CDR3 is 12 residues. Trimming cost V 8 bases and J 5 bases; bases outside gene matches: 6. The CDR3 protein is CASRGGRTEAFF. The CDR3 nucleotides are TGCGCCAGTAGAGGGGGCAGGACTGAAGCTTTCTTT.

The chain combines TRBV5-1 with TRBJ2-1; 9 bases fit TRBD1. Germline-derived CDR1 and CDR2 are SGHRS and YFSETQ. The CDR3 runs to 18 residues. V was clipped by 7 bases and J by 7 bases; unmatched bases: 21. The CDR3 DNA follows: TGCGCCAGCGAACGAAGGGACAGGGAAGGTGATGGGTTGAATGAGCAGTTCTTC. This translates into CASERRDREGDGLNEQFF.

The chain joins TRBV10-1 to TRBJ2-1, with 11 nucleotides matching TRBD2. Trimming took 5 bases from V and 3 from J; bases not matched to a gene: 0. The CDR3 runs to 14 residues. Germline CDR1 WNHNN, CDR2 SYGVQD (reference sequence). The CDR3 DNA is TGCGCCAGCAGTACTAGCGGGAGCTACAATGAGCAGTTCTTC. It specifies CASSTSGSYNEQFF.

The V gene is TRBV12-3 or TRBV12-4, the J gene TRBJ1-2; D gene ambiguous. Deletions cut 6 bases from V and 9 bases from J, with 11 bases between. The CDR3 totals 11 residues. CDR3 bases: TGTGCCAGCAGCGACGCTAGGAGCTACACCTTC. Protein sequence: CASSDARSYTF.

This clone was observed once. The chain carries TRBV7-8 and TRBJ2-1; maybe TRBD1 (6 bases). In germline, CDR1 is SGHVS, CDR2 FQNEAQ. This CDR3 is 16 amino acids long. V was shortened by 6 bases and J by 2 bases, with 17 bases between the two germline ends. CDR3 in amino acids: CASSRPQEGAYNEQFF. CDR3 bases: TGTGCCAGCAGTCGGCCCCAAGAGGGGGCCTACAATGAGCAGTTCTTC.

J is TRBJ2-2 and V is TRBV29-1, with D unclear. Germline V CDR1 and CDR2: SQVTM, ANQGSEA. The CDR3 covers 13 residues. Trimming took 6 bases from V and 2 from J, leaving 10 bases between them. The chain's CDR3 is CSVLDGNTGELFF. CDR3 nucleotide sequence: TGCAGCGTCCTGGACGGAAACACCGGGGAGCTGTTTTTT.

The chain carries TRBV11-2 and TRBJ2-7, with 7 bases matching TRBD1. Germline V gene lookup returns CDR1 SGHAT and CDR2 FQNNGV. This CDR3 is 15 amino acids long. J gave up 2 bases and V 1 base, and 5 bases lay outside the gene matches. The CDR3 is CASSLAATGAYEQYF. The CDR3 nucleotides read TGTGCCAGCAGCTTAGCCGCAACAGGGGCCTACGAGCAGTACTTC.

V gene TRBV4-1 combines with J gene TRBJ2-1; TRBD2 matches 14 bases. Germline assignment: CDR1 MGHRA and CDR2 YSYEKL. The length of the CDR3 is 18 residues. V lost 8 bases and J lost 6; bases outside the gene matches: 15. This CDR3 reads CASGRGGYGTSGSNEQFF. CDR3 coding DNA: TGCGCCAGCGGGCGAGGGGGGTACGGGACTAGCGGGAGCAATGAGCAGTTCTTC.

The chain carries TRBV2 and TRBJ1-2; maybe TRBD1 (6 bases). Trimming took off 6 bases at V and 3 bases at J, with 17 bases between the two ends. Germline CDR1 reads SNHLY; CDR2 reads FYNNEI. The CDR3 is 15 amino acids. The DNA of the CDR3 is TGTGCCAGCAGAGTATACAGGGATTTGGACTATGGCTACACCTTC. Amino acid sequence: CASRVYRDLDYGYTF.